These T cell receptor beta chains were read from a single sample in a study of control samples from healthy donors and cancer patients. The data were produced by immunoSEQ multiplex PCR, yet TCRdb's version contains in-frame clones alone and is incomplete. The top ten hold around 4.5% of the sample, which has 70,000 to 90,000 clones, over 90% seen once. Material: blood. These receptors originate from a woman aged 18-35 years in good health. Both conserved end residues are part of each CDR3. The D gene is left open where the match is weak. Rows give clone size only sometimes, using once, few, many, or a class for an expanded clone.

v_call	d_call	j_call	clone_size	cdr3_aa	cdr3_nt
TRBV9	TRBD2	TRBJ2-3	NA	CASSETSGFTDTQYF	TGTGCCAGCAGCGAGACTAGCGGATTCACAGATACGCAGTATTTT
TRBV28	NA	TRBJ1-3	NA	CASSPRGTGNTIYF	TGTGCCAGCAGCCCCCGTGGTACTGGAAACACCATATATTTT
TRBV21-1	NA	TRBJ2-1	NA	CASSPRDYPQGAYNEQFF	TGTGCCAGCAGCCCGCGGGACTATCCCCAGGGAGCCTACAATGAGCAGTTCTTC
TRBV6-1	NA	TRBJ1-2	NA	CASSDRVQYGYTF	TGTGCCAGCAGTGACAGGGTCCAATATGGCTACACCTTC
TRBV20-1	NA	TRBJ2-7	NA	CSGEGTYEQYF	TGCAGTGGAGAGGGAACCTACGAGCAGTACTTC
TRBV15	NA	TRBJ1-6	NA	CATSRDNLGHLNSPLHF	TGTGCCACCAGCAGAGATAATTTGGGACACCTAAATTCACCCCTCCACTTT
TRBV27	TRBD1	TRBJ1-6	NA	CASSLSPQGWEYNSPLHF	TGTGCCAGCAGTTTATCGCCACAGGGGTGGGAGTATAATTCACCCCTCCACTTT
TRBV28	NA	TRBJ2-7	NA	CASTLGGLHYEQYF	TGTGCCAGCACCTTAGGGGGTCTCCACTACGAGCAGTACTTC
TRBV6-5	TRBD1	TRBJ2-2	NA	CASSYGDREAGELFF	TGTGCCAGCAGTTACGGGGACAGGGAGGCCGGGGAGCTGTTTTTT
TRBV28	NA	TRBJ1-4	NA	CASSFGFGDPTDEKLFF	TGTGCCAGCAGTTTCGGGTTTGGGGATCCGACCGATGAAAAACTGTTTTTT
TRBV10-1	NA	TRBJ2-5	NA	CASRTEGETQYF	TGCGCCAGCAGAACGGAGGGGGAGACCCAGTACTTC
TRBV25-1	NA	TRBJ1-3	NA	CASSDYRAFSGNTIYF	TGTGCCAGCAGTGATTATAGGGCATTCTCTGGAAACACCATATATTTT
TRBV2	NA	TRBJ2-1	NA	CASKSETRQNEQFF	TGTGCCAGCAAGTCTGAGACTAGACAAAATGAGCAGTTCTTC
TRBV10-3	NA	TRBJ1-2	NA	CAISGDPSGGYTF	TGTGCCATCAGTGGGGACCCCTCTGGCGGCTACACCTTC
TRBV28	TRBD1	TRBJ1-1	once	CASSLRDRPNTEAFF	TGTGCCAGCAGTTTACGGGACAGGCCGAACACTGAAGCTTTCTTT
TRBV6-5	NA	TRBJ1-2	NA	CASGRARSYGYTF	TGTGCCAGCGGCCGTGCCAGGTCCTATGGCTACACCTTC
TRBV21-1	NA	TRBJ2-7	once	CASSQMVLWYF	TGTGCCAGCAGCCAGATGGTACTGTGGTACTTC
TRBV19	NA	TRBJ2-7	NA	CASSPRKGVYEQYF	TGTGCCAGTAGTCCTCGAAAGGGGGTCTACGAGCAGTACTTC
TRBV3-1/TRBV3-2	TRBD1	TRBJ2-1	once	CASSLRDREANEQFF	TGTGCCAGCAGCCTCCGGGACAGGGAGGCCAATGAGCAGTTCTTC
TRBV24-1	NA	TRBJ2-2	NA	CATSGSGLTVELFF	TGTGCCACCAGTGGTTCAGGGCTTACGGTGGAGCTGTTTTTT
TRBV6-1	TRBD2	TRBJ2-1	NA	CASSEGSKRGGSYNEQFF	TGTGCCAGCAGTGAAGGTAGTAAGCGGGGTGGCTCCTACAATGAGCAGTTCTTC
TRBV2	NA	TRBJ1-4	NA	CASREQGIRNEKLFF	TGTGCCAGCAGAGAACAGGGTATACGAAATGAAAAACTGTTTTTT
TRBV4-1	TRBD1	TRBJ1-5	NA	CASSQDEGARYQPQHF	TGCGCCAGCAGCCAAGATGAGGGGGCGAGGTATCAGCCCCAGCATTTT
TRBV28	NA	TRBJ2-6	NA	CASSPRTVTGANVLTF	TGTGCCAGCAGTCCCCGGACTGTAACTGGGGCCAACGTCCTGACTTTC
TRBV6-4	NA	TRBJ1-2	once	CASSKDRYGYTF	TGTGCCAGCAGTAAGGACCGCTATGGCTACACCTTC
TRBV4-1	NA	TRBJ1-5	NA	CASSQVTGYYQPQHF	TGCGCCAGCAGCCAAGTGACGGGGTATTATCAGCCCCAGCATTTT
TRBV6-5	NA	TRBJ1-5	NA	CASSLDSNQPQHF	TGTGCCAGCAGTCTTGATAGCAATCAGCCCCAGCATTTT
TRBV6-1	NA	TRBJ2-7	NA	CASSEEGSGLGYEQYF	TGTGCCAGCAGTGAAGAAGGCTCAGGGCTGGGGTACGAGCAGTACTTC
TRBV9	TRBD1	TRBJ1-1	NA	CASSVGGQQEAFF	TGTGCCAGCAGCGTAGGGGGACAGCAAGAAGCTTTCTTT
TRBV18	NA	TRBJ2-3	NA	CASSLTDTQYF	TGTGCCAGCTCACTCACAGATACGCAGTATTTT
TRBV13	TRBD1	TRBJ2-1	NA	CASSVDRGRQVFF	TGTGCCAGCAGCGTAGACAGGGGGAGACAGGTGTTCTTC
TRBV12-3/TRBV12-4	NA	TRBJ2-7	once	CASSFQGMDEQYF	TGTGCCAGCAGTTTTCAGGGGATGGACGAGCAGTACTTC
TRBV5-1	TRBD1	TRBJ2-1	NA	CASSLARQGSNEQFF	TGCGCCAGCAGCTTGGCCCGACAGGGTTCTAATGAGCAGTTCTTC
TRBV7-9	TRBD1	TRBJ2-7	once	CASSLEQGATYEQYF	TGTGCCAGCAGCTTAGAACAGGGGGCTACCTACGAGCAGTACTTC
TRBV6-2/TRBV6-3	NA	TRBJ1-2	once	CASSGGSGYTF	TGTGCCAGCAGTGGGGGTAGTGGCTACACCTTC
TRBV25-1	TRBD1	TRBJ2-7	NA	CASSPERQGREQYF	TGTGCCAGCAGCCCGGAAAGACAGGGCCGCGAGCAGTACTTC
TRBV4-1	TRBD1	TRBJ1-3	NA	CASSPAGGGNTIYF	TGCGCCAGCAGCCCCGCAGGGGGTGGAAACACCATATATTTT
TRBV20-1	NA	TRBJ2-7	NA	CSASYGSPTYEQYF	TGCAGTGCTAGTTACGGGAGTCCCACCTACGAGCAGTACTTC
TRBV6-2/TRBV6-3	TRBD2	TRBJ2-7	NA	CASSYPGLAYEQYF	TGTGCCAGCAGTTACCCGGGACTAGCCTACGAGCAGTACTTC
TRBV6-5	NA	TRBJ2-1	NA	CASSRTFPNEQFF	TGTGCCAGCAGCCGGACGTTCCCCAATGAGCAGTTCTTC
TRBV7-3	TRBD1	TRBJ2-1	NA	CASSSGPGTGKNNEQFF	TGTGCCAGCAGCTCCGGTCCCGGGACAGGGAAAAACAATGAGCAGTTCTTC
TRBV6-2/TRBV6-3	NA	TRBJ2-3	NA	CASSYETGNTDTQYF	TGTGCCAGCAGTTACGAGACAGGAAACACAGATACGCAGTATTTT
TRBV5-8	TRBD2	TRBJ2-1	NA	CASSLGRTSGTQQFF	TGTGCCAGCAGCTTGGGTCGGACTAGCGGAACCCAGCAGTTCTTC
TRBV18	NA	TRBJ1-1	NA	CASSPPGPLNTEAFF	TGTGCCAGCTCACCACCGGGGCCACTGAACACTGAAGCTTTCTTT
TRBV2	NA	TRBJ2-1	NA	CASNSGGTTYNEQFF	TGTGCCAGCAACTCCGGAGGGACCACCTACAATGAGCAGTTCTTC
TRBV7-2	NA	TRBJ1-2	NA	CASSLARAPGGYTF	TGTGCCAGCAGCTTAGCTAGGGCTCCGGGTGGCTACACCTTC
TRBV5-1	NA	TRBJ2-1	few	CASSLAGGNEQFF	TGCGCCAGCAGCTTGGCAGGCGGGAATGAGCAGTTCTTC
TRBV6-5	NA	TRBJ1-6	NA	CASSSRGESPLHF	TGTGCCAGCAGTTCCAGGGGTGAATCACCCCTCCACTTT
TRBV19	NA	TRBJ1-1	NA	CASSFAGRMNTEAFF	TGTGCCAGTAGTTTCGCCGGACGGATGAACACTGAAGCTTTCTTT
TRBV27	NA	TRBJ1-1	NA	CASFTGTNTEAFF	TGTGCCAGTTTTACAGGGACGAACACTGAAGCTTTCTTT